A few counts support the clone carrying this T cell receptor beta chain. Its specificity is not known. CDR3 length: 11 amino acids. V lost 4 bases, J lost 12 bases, and 11 bases lay in between. Germline V CDR1 and CDR2: SGHTA, FQGNSA. The data stem from a study of identical twins. TCRdb re-called the 5' RACE reads through MiXCR, storing one row per CDR3 protein. This table holds around 370,000 distinct CDR3 sequences, 8.5% to 10% found once. Regarding the study as a whole: Memory repertoires lacked the insertion deficit that abundant cord blood beta clonotypes showed. Invariant MAIT and iNKT cells may have partly biased zero-insertion analyses. Models predicted too little out-of-frame TCR alpha sharing in monozygotic twins.

Sequencing was performed on naive T cells sorted from blood. V gene TRBV7-2 combines with J gene TRBJ2-3, with D unclear. The TCR sequence derives from a woman aged 45-60 years in good health. DNA of the CDR3: TGTGCCAGCAGCTCCTTCGCGGTACAGTATTTT. Translating gives CASSSFAVQYF.